This TCR beta chain appears in the sequencing data of a study of T cells after posttransplantation cyclophosphamide. This clone was counted only a few times. Its matching antigen is unknown. Some clones are missing from TCRdb's copy, which holds only in-frame ones; the method was immunoSEQ multiplex PCR. The sample contains fewer than 40,000 clones, none of them singletons. V dropped 4 bases and J dropped 3 bases, with 9 bases sitting between them. CDR1 and CDR2 (germline): GTSNPN, SVGIG (reference sequence). CDR3 length: 12 residues. The study, taken as a whole, reports: Donor-recipient repertoire similarity was low at 1-2 months, rising over year one. Recipient CMV seropositivity and CMV reactivation strongly tracked TRB clonality.

Sequencing input: PBMCs. The sequence derives from a woman aged 30 to 39 in good health and a related stem cell transplant donor. V gene TRBV30 combines with J gene TRBJ1-1, with unresolved D. CDR3 residues: CAWISGYTEAFF. In nucleotides, the CDR3 is TGTGCCTGGATAAGCGGGTACACTGAAGCTTTCTTT.